This TCR beta chain was obtained from a study of T cells in Graves' hyperthyroidism and ophthalmopathy (dated by TCRdb to between 2017 and 2020). A note on the overall study: Peripheral blood was sampled at the time of initial diagnosis, prior to any treatment. Whether ophthalmopathy could be predicted prospectively was tested in an independent validation cohort made up of approximately 19 hyperthyroidism patients plus 17 patients who later progressed to ophthalmopathy. The roughly 90 discovery patients were divided at random into training and test sets in a 7:3 ratio. Following sampling, methimazole starting at 30 mg daily was given to hyperthyroidism patients, and high-dose intravenous methylprednisolone was given to ophthalmopathy patients. To identify distinguishing TCR V-J signatures, a discovery cohort of 90 to 100 patients was used, comprising approximately 40 with Graves' ophthalmopathy and under 60 with stable Graves' hyperthyroidism. According to the paper, TCR Vbeta CDR3 sequencing was carried out on approximately 140 peripheral blood samples, which came from 40 to 45 ophthalmopathy, under 85 hyperthyroidism and around 17 progressor patients. In addition, the study compared T-cell repertoires in thyroid tissue and in blood from five or six Graves' hyperthyroidism patients.

Ophthalmopathy patients had moderately to severely active disease, with a Clinical Activity Score of 3 or more, a NOSPECS grade of 4 or more, and a disease duration of less than 3 months. The study excluded patients with uncontrolled infections, other autoimmune diseases, pregnancy or lactation. Diagnoses relied on clinical symptoms, serum thyroxine and TRAb, thyroid ultrasound and orbital computed tomography. PBMCs were separated from roughly 10 ml of fresh peripheral blood using Ficoll-Paque density gradient centrifugation. Total RNA was extracted using Trizol reagent, and RNA quality was assessed on an Agilent 2100 Bioanalyzer. The CDR3 measures 14 amino acids from cysteine to phenylalanine. CDR3 DNA only is kept here, 42 bases in frame from base 1. CDR1 SGHTA and CDR2 FQGNSA are derived from the germline V gene. Clipping removes 5 bases from V and 5 bases from J, with 4 as the unmatched junction base count.

The TCR beta CDR3 regions were amplified from the RNA transcripts. For the first round of RT-PCR on the TCR CDR3, the HTBI primer set was used together with the Qiagen OneStep RT-PCR kit. A second multiplex PCR round built the libraries, followed by size selection and purification. The libraries were sequenced on an Illumina HiSeq2000 using paired-end 100 bp reads. On the study's bioinformatics: SOAPnuke was used to process the raw data, throwing out any read that contained adapters or uncalled bases, had a mean Phred below 15, or lacked an exact constant-primer or identifier match. High-quality paired reads were merged with COPE v1.2.5, and unique nucleotide sequences were defined as clonotypes. MiTCR v1.1 was used to align the clonotypes against IMGT TRBV, TRBD and TRBJ reference segments. Analysis was restricted to V-J combinations with a frequency above 0.0001, which covered about 99% of repertoires. The TCS score was defined as the ratio of F50 (clonal expansion) to E x V (chaos), calculated using BLOSUM62-based TCRdist between CDR3 peptides within each V-J. Welch's t-statistics and random forest reduced 500 to 650 V-J features to around 14, which were used in a naive Bayes classifier (R e1071). The public reads were quality trimmed at Q25 with fastp and then assembled into clones with MiXCR by TCRdb, keeping productive beta chains. Every distinct CDR3 protein forms one entry, paired with its most common genes and DNA. TCRdb's processing, not the authors' own work, is the source of the V and J calls. In this sample the table shows over 350,000 distinct CDR3 sequences, over 12% of which occur a single time. Roughly 13% of the sample comes from the top ten.

This clonotype was found many times. What this receptor recognizes is not known. No base quality information exists; no much larger clone differs at one position. Results the study describes overall, beyond this receptor: Most expanded thyroid clonotypes (frequency above 0.001) were also found in blood, which suggests that blood repertoires may mirror thyroid immune responses. In validation, progression to ophthalmopathy was predicted by the model with about 70% sensitivity and nearly 75% specificity, a median of around 6.5 months before onset. Ophthalmopathy was separated from stable hyperthyroidism by a 13 V-J signature model, with 87.88% sensitivity and roughly 84% specificity obtained in cross-validation and 80%/75% obtained in testing. No statistical method was used to fix the sample size in advance, and group allocation was not hidden from the investigators.

The sample taken for sequencing was blood. The V and J genes are TRBV7-2 and TRBJ2-7, with 12 bases in between that match TRBD1. This sequence originates from a young man with Graves' ophthalmopathy. The sequenced DNA is TGTGCCAGCAGCCGGGACAGGGGGCACGACGAGCAGTACTTC. Its coded protein is CASSRDRGHDEQYF. Joined to the reference TRBV7-2 and TRBJ2-7 proteins, this CDR3 gives the full variable domain: GAGVSQSPSNKVTEKGKDVELRCDPISGHTALYWYRQSLGQGLEFLIYFQGNSAPDKSGLPSDRFSAERTGGSVSTLTIQRTQQEDSAVYLCASSRDRGHDEQYFGPGTRLTVT.